What follows are 20 T cell receptor beta chains derived from one specimen sequenced in a study of T-cell memory formation after mild COVID-19. One entry per CDR3 protein, called by TCRdb with MiXCR from the 5' RACE reads. The sample lists approximately 300,000 distinct CDR3 sequences; less than 20% were seen once. What was sequenced was PBMCs or a T cell subset sorted from them (not recorded which). The receptors come from a man between 18 and 35 years old who had mild COVID-19 (a few samples of this study predate the infection). Cell type and time point are not known.

The V and J genes are TRBV5-1 and TRBJ2-3; 7 bases match TRBD1. The CDR3 length is 14 residues. Germline CDR1 and CDR2: SGHRS and YFSETQ. Losses at the gene ends were 0 bases for V and 13 bases for J; bases not matched to a gene: 11. This CDR3 reads CASSLAEGQSPEYF. CDR3 bases: TGCGCCAGCAGCTTGGCCGAGGGACAGTCCCCGGAGTATTTT.

This clonotype was observed a handful of times. The genes are TRBV5-1 and TRBJ2-3; no reliable D call. The CDR3 loop spans 14 amino acids. CDR1 is SGHRS, CDR2 YFSETQ, per germline. V lost 5 bases and J 2 bases, leaving 12 bases between the germline ends. CDR3 nucleotides: TGCGCCAGCAGAGGCCCGGGTACCACAGATACGCAGTATTTT. Translated: CASRGPGTTDTQYF. The entire variable domain, with the rest obtained from reference TRBV5-1 and TRBJ2-3, is as follows: KAGVTQTPRYLIKTRGQQVTLSCSPISGHRSVSWYQQTPGQGLQFLFEYFSETQRNKGNFPGRFSGRQFSNSRSEMNVSTLELGDSALYLCASRGPGTTDTQYFGPGTRLTVL.

The chain links TRBV5-1 to TRBJ2-7, with TRBD2 matching 7 bases. The trim removed 4 bases at V and 1 base at J, leaving 8 bases unmatched. The CDR3 sequence is 15 residues long. CDR1 SGHRS and CDR2 YFSETQ come from the germline V gene. The CDR3 DNA follows: TGCGCCAGCAGCCGCCCTGGGAGGGAGTCCTACGAGCAGTACTTC. This translates into CASSRPGRESYEQYF. Drawing the rest from reference TRBV5-1 and TRBJ2-7, the complete variable domain is KAGVTQTPRYLIKTRGQQVTLSCSPISGHRSVSWYQQTPGQGLQFLFEYFSETQRNKGNFPGRFSGRQFSNSRSEMNVSTLELGDSALYLCASSRPGRESYEQYFGPGTRLTVT.

The rearrangement joins TRBV7-2 to TRBJ1-5; D remains ambiguous. V dropped 7 bases and J dropped 6 bases, with 16 bases sitting between them. CDR1 SGHTA and CDR2 FQGNSA come from the germline V gene. The CDR3 loop spans 14 amino acids. CDR3 in DNA: TGTGCCAGCACCATAGGGCCCGGAGGTCAGCCCCAGCATTTT. Its translation is CASTIGPGGQPQHF.

A few counts support this clonotype. V usage is TRBV5-1 and J usage is TRBJ2-1; D is unresolved. This CDR3 contains 14 residues. Germline-derived CDR1 and CDR2 are SGHRS and YFSETQ. V dropped 0 bases and J dropped 10 bases, with 14 bases sitting between them. Written as DNA, the CDR3 is TGCGCCAGCAGCTTGGCCGCGTCTGTCCAGGAGCAGTTCTTC. Amino acid sequence: CASSLAASVQEQFF.

V gene TRBV7-9 combines with J gene TRBJ2-3; a weak D match, TRBD2 (5 bases). V lost 9 bases to trimming and J lost 2 bases, with 6 bases between them. Germline values: CDR1 SEHNR, CDR2 FQNEAQ (reference sequence). The CDR3 contains 11 residues. CDR3 coding DNA: TGTGCCAGGGAGGACACAGATACGCAGTATTTT. This codes for CAREDTDTQYF.

This clonotype was detected only a few times. The V gene is TRBV5-1, the J gene TRBJ1-1; maybe TRBD1 (5 bases). The CDR3 consists of 14 residues. Germline CDR1 reads SGHRS; CDR2 reads YFSETQ. The germline V and J ends were trimmed by 1 base and 4 bases, with 11 bases remaining between them. This chain's CDR3 is CASSLSGDSTEAFF. CDR3 nucleotide sequence: TGCGCCAGCAGCTTGTCGGGGGATAGCACTGAAGCTTTCTTT.

The chain carries TRBV20-1 and TRBJ2-3; D unclear. Trimming stripped 1 base from V and 2 bases from J, with 10 bases between. The CDR3 totals 14 residues. CDR1 DFQATT and CDR2 SNEGSKA come from the germline V gene (reference sequence). The CDR3 bases are TGCAGTGCTAGAGTTCCTCAAGTCACAGATACGCAGTATTTT. Its translation: CSARVPQVTDTQYF.

V gene TRBV9 combines with J gene TRBJ2-5; 9 nucleotides line up with TRBD1. V was pared by 4 bases and J by 2 bases, with 6 bases of the junction left unmatched. The V gene's germline CDR1 is SGDLS and CDR2 YYNGEE. This CDR3 spans 15 amino acids. CDR3 amino acids: CASSLMGQGQETQYF. In DNA, the CDR3 is TGTGCCAGCAGCTTAATGGGACAGGGACAAGAGACCCAGTACTTC.

The rearrangement joins TRBV12-3 or TRBV12-4 to TRBJ1-1, with D possibly matching TRBD1 (5 bases). V lost 2 bases and J 4 bases, leaving 11 bases between the germline ends. This CDR3 is built from 14 residues. CDR3 coding DNA: TGTGCCAGCAGTTTAAGGGGTCTGCCCACTGAAGCTTTCTTT. Its protein is CASSLRGLPTEAFF.

The rearrangement joins TRBV19 to TRBJ1-2; 9 bases are shared with TRBD1. The CDR3 covers 14 residues. V shed 6 bases and J 4 bases; nucleotides not matched to a gene: 6. Germline CDR1 reads LNHDA; CDR2 reads SQIVND (reference sequence). CDR3 amino acids: CASRDRDRAYGYTF. The CDR3 nucleotides read TGTGCCAGTAGGGACCGGGACAGGGCCTATGGCTACACCTTC.

This clonotype was detected only a few times. V is TRBV5-4 and J is TRBJ2-5, with TRBD2 matching over 14 bases. CDR1 and CDR2 (germline): SGHNT, YYREEE (reference sequence). The CDR3 totals 15 residues. The V gene end was trimmed by 5 bases and the J gene end by 5 bases; junction bases not matched to a gene: 5. The CDR3 is CASRATSGGVETQYF. CDR3 DNA: TGTGCCAGCAGGGCGACTAGCGGGGGGGTTGAGACCCAGTACTTC.

This clonotype was seen ten or more times. The chain employs TRBV10-3 and TRBJ2-5; D uncertain. V dropped 3 bases and J dropped 8 bases, with 7 bases sitting between them. Germline CDR1 is ENHRY and CDR2 is SYGVKD. The CDR3 sequence is 11 residues long. CDR3 amino acids: CAISDGLTQYF. CDR3 coding DNA: TGTGCCATCAGTGATGGGTTAACCCAGTACTTC.

The rearrangement joins TRBV21-1 to TRBJ2-2. TRBV21-1 is a recognized pseudogene. This CDR3 spans 13 amino acids. This chain's CDR3 is CASRRCLTGELFF. In DNA, the CDR3 is TGTGCCAGCAGAAGATGCCTCACCGGGGAGCTGTTTTTT.

This clonotype showed up just a few times. This chain joins TRBV19 and TRBJ2-5; the D gene is possibly TRBD2 (6 bases). The CDR3 has 15 residues. With 3 bases removed from V and 2 bases from J, the gap between germline ends came to 13 bases. CDR1 and CDR2 (germline): LNHDA, SQIVND (reference sequence). DNA of the CDR3: TGTGCCAGTAGTATCGGAGGGGATATGCAAGAGACCCAGTACTTC. It encodes CASSIGGDMQETQYF.

The genes are TRBV6-6 and TRBJ1-5, with TRBD1 matching 8 bases. V trimming: 4 bases; J trimming: 3 bases; junction bases outside the gene matches: 11. This CDR3 region has 17 residues. CDR1 MNHNY and CDR2 SVGAGI come from the germline V gene (reference sequence). The chain's CDR3 is CASSSTRDRRSNQPQHF. The CDR3, as DNA: TGTGCCAGCAGTTCAACCCGGGACAGGAGATCCAATCAGCCCCAGCATTTT.

This clonotype has a handful of counts. The gene calls are TRBV11-3 and TRBJ2-2, with D possibly being TRBD1 or TRBD2 (6 bases each). The germline V gene has CDR1 SGHNT and CDR2 YENEEA. Trimming stripped 6 bases from V and 3 bases from J, with 14 bases between. The CDR3 runs 15 residues. CDR3 coding DNA: TGTGCCAGCAGGGGGGGCGAGTCGTACACCGGGGAGCTGTTTTTT. Translation: CASRGGESYTGELFF.

This clonotype has more than one count but fewer than ten. This rearrangement joins TRBV4-1 to TRBJ1-5, with 10 bases identical to TRBD1. With 4 bases clipped from V and 7 bases from J, the junction kept 10 bases outside the gene matches. The CDR3 consists of 16 residues. Germline CDR1 is MGHRA and CDR2 is YSYEKL. The CDR3 sequence is CASSRIPTGGVQPQHF. As DNA, the CDR3 is TGCGCCAGCAGCCGAATACCGACAGGGGGCGTCCAGCCCCAGCATTTT.

In this sample, this clonotype turned up a few times. The chain is built from TRBV7-3 and TRBJ2-5; D is perhaps TRBD1 (7 bases). In germline, CDR1 is SGHTA, CDR2 FQGTGA. The CDR3 is 16 residues long. Trimming removed 5 bases from V and 2 bases from J, with 18 bases in between. The CDR3 loop reads CASSQSGQAGQETQYF. CDR3 nucleotide sequence: TGTGCCAGCAGCCAATCCGGACAGGCGGGACAAGAGACCCAGTACTTC.

The sample holds a few counts of this clonotype. The rearrangement links TRBV6-5 to TRBJ1-5; unclear D gene. Germline values: CDR1 MNHEY, CDR2 SVGAGI. V was trimmed by 0 bases and J by 1 base, leaving 7 bases between them. CDR3 length: 15 amino acids. This chain's CDR3 is CASSYSRESNQPQHF. In DNA form, the CDR3 reads TGTGCCAGCAGTTACTCTAGGGAAAGCAATCAGCCCCAGCATTTT.